This T cell receptor (beta chain) is from a study of shared clonotypes between healthy human individuals. Splitting of CD4+ cells produced CD45RA+ naive and CD45RA-negative memory subsets. A remark on this clone: The antigen is not known.

Germline V gene data show CDR1 as SGHRS and CDR2 as YFSETQ. V was clipped by 0 bases and J by 3 bases, with 7 bases between them. CDR3 length: 13 amino acids. Profiling relied on immunoSEQ multiplex PCR, and the TCRdb table lists in-frame clones only, not all of them. Of roughly 2 million clones detected, 90% to 96% appear once; the ten largest clones hold over 0.1%. Study-level points and caveats: In a few donors, roughly 5.2% of naive CD4 clonotypes appeared in common. Compared with memory subsets, naive subsets generally had larger estimated richness.

V gene TRBV5-1 combines with J gene TRBJ2-7; D is ambiguous. Source material: naive CD4+ T cells sorted from blood. Subset reported: CD45RA+ positively selected. The TCR sequence derives from a man younger than 35 in good health. The CDR3 DNA sequence: TGCGCCAGCAGCTTGGAAGTTATCTACGAGCAGTACTTC. This encodes CASSLEVIYEQYF.